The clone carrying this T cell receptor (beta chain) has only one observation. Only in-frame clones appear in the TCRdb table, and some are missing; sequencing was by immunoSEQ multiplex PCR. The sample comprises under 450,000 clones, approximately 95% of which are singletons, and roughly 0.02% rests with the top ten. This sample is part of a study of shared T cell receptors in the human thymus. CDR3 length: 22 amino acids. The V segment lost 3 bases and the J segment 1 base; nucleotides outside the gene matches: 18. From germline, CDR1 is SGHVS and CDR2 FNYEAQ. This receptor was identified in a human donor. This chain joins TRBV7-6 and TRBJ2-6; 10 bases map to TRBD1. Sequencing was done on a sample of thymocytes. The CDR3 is CASSFVPFRTGGVLSGANVLTF. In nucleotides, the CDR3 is TGTGCCAGCAGCTTTGTCCCCTTTAGGACAGGGGGGGTTTTGTCTGGGGCCAACGTCCTGACTTTC.